This entry features one TCR beta chain sequence. Its antigen is undetermined. The sample belongs to a study of shared clonotypes between healthy human individuals. Regarding the study as a whole: About 5.2% was the fraction of naive CD4 clonotypes found shared across a few donors. Sampling covered nothing but blood. Tissue TCR repertoires likely differ from those found in blood.

Clones were read by immunoSEQ multiplex PCR, and TCRdb kept only the in-frame ones, dropping some. The table includes around 2.1 million clones, more than 90% detected once. The sample comprised naive CD4+ T cells sorted from blood. Subset in this sample: CD45RA+ positively selected. The clonotype was recovered from a man between 18 and 35 years old in good health.

In DNA form, the CDR3 reads TGTGCCAGCTCACAGGGACCTGTCTCTGGAAACACCATATATTTT. It is translated as CASSQGPVSGNTIYF. The V call is TRBV18, the J call TRBJ1-3; TRBD1 might be the D (5 bases). Trimming cost V 4 bases and J 0 bases, with 10 bases left between them. The length of the CDR3 is 15 residues. The germline V gene encodes CDR1 KGHSH and CDR2 LQKENI.